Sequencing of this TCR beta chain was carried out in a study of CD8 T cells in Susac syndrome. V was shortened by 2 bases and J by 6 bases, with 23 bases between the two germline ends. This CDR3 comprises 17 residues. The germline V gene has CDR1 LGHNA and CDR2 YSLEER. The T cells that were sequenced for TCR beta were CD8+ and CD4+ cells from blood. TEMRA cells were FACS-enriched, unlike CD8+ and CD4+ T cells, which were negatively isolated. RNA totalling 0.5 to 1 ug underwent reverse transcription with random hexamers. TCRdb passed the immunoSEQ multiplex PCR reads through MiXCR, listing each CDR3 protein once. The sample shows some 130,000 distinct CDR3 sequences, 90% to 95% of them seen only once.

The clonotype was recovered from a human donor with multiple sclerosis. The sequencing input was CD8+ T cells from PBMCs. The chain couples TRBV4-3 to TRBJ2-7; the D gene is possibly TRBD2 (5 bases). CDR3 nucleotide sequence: TGCGCCAGCAGCCAAACGCCCAGAGGGCTAGATTACCTCGAGCAGTACTTC. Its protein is CASSQTPRGLDYLEQYF.